This note documents a single T cell receptor (beta chain) sequence. These data come from a study of control samples from healthy donors and cancer patients. CDR1 SGHRS and CDR2 YFSETQ come from the germline V gene. The CDR3 totals 14 residues. Trimming left V 0 bases short and J 8 bases short, with 9 bases between. Assay: immunoSEQ multiplex PCR; the TCRdb copy retains only in-frame clones and omits some. This table has more than 50,000 clones, 88% appearing once. The chain joins TRBV5-1 to TRBJ1-6, with D unclear. The sequenced sample consisted of blood. The clonotype originates from a man in his fifties in good health. For the CDR3, the DNA is TGCGCCAGCAGCTTGGACAGTTCAGATTCACCCCTCCACTTT. Translated, it gives CASSLDSSDSPLHF.